This T cell receptor beta chain was profiled in a study of OX40 agonist ivuxolimab in advanced cancers. Study summary: Patients were given ivuxolimab, an antibody that agonizes OX40 (CD134).

Study results and caveats: Some of the lowest clonal expansion was seen in partial responders at 0.1-3.0 mg/kg. CD8+ T cells were the subset that, on average, had more expanded clones than CD4+. At doses 0.1 to 3.0 mg/kg, CD4+ and CD8+ clones expanded.

The assay was immunoSEQ multiplex PCR, and TCRdb's table has in-frame clones only and misses some. This table has some 83,000 clones, around 90% appearing once. About this clone itself: No antigen is known for it.

Trimming removed 8 bases from V and 4 bases from J, with 14 bases in between. The CDR3 extends over 12 amino acids. Germline V gives CDR1 GTSNPN, CDR2 SVGIG (reference sequence). This rearrangement joins TRBV30 to TRBJ1-2; D is possibly TRBD1 (5 bases). The sequences come from CD4+ or CD8+ T cells sorted from blood, collected in a trial of the OX40 agonist ivuxolimab. The TCR originated in an adult with an advanced solid tumor such as melanoma, head and neck, liver or kidney cancer. The CDR3 DNA reads TGTGCCGGACCCGGGACTCCCTATGGCTACACCTTC. It yields the protein CAGPGTPYGYTF.